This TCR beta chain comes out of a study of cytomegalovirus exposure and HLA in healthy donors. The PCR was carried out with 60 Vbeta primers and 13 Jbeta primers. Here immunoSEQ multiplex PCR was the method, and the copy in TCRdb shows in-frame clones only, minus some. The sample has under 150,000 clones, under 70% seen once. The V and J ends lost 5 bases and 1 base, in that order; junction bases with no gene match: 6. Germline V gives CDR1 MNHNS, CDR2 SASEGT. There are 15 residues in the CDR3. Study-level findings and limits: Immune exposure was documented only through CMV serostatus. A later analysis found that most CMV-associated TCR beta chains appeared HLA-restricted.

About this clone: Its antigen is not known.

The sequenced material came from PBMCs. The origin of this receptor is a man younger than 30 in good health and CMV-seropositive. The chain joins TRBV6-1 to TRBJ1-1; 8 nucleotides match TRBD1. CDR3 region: CASSTDRGTNTEAFF. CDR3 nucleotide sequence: TGTGCCAGCAGTACCGACAGGGGAACGAACACTGAAGCTTTCTTT.